This TCR beta chain comes out of a study of T cell responses to AZD1222 COVID-19 vaccine. Germline lookup yields CDR1 MNHEY and CDR2 SMNVEV (reference sequence). The CDR3 is 16 amino acids. V was pared by 0 bases and J by 2 bases, with 1 base of the junction left unmatched. TCRdb keeps only in-frame clones here, not all; method: immunoSEQ multiplex PCR. The sample includes under 150,000 clones, 85% to 90% of them seen just once. Source: peripheral blood, taken 28 days after the second AZD1222 dose. The receptor's source is an adult who received the AZD1222 COVID-19 vaccine. J is TRBJ1-3 and V is TRBV27; TRBD1 agrees at 10 bases. The CDR3 bases are TGTGCCAGCAGTTTATCGGGGACAGGGGCTGGAAACACCATATATTTT. Its protein product is CASSLSGTGAGNTIYF.